One and the same sample provided the 15 T cell receptor beta chains below, sequenced in a study of CD8 T cells in Susac syndrome. Reverse transcription of about 0.5 to 1 ug RNA was performed with random hexamers. TCRdb recomputed calls from the immunoSEQ multiplex PCR reads with MiXCR, one row per CDR3 protein. The table lists fewer than 350,000 distinct CDR3 sequences, under 95% of them singletons. Input material: CD4+ T cells from PBMCs. The source is a human donor with multiple sclerosis.

The rearrangement joins TRBV5-4 to TRBJ2-3, with TRBD2 identical over 16 bases. V lost 5 bases, J lost 0 bases, and 9 bases stayed unmatched. Per germline, CDR1 SGHNT and CDR2 YYREEE (reference sequence). This CDR3 contains 19 residues. The CDR3 here is CASSRAGLAGGPSTDTQYF. The CDR3 nucleotides are TGTGCCAGCAGTCGCGCGGGACTAGCGGGAGGGCCTAGCACAGATACGCAGTATTTT.

The chain uses TRBV19 and TRBJ2-6; D possibly uses TRBD1 or TRBD2 (6 bases each). This CDR3 comprises 16 residues. CDR1 LNHDA and CDR2 SQIVND come from the germline V gene (reference sequence). V lost 5 bases and J 0 bases, leaving 11 bases between the germline ends. CDR3 amino acids: CASSGGPASGANVLTF. The CDR3, as DNA: TGTGCCAGTAGTGGGGGGCCTGCCTCTGGGGCCAACGTCCTGACTTTC.

The rearrangement links TRBV6-2 or TRBV6-3 to TRBJ1-1; weak D call: TRBD1 (6 bases). The CDR3 has 15 residues. V lost 5 bases and J 1 base, leaving 14 bases between the germline ends. The V gene's germline CDR1 is MNHEY and CDR2 SVGEGT. The CDR3 DNA reads TGTGCCAGCAGTCCTTCCGGGACACCGAACACTGAAGCTTTCTTT. As protein: CASSPSGTPNTEAFF.

This clonotype was recorded only once. DNA for the CDR3: TGTGCCAGCAGTTACTCGGGGACTAGCGGGGGCCCCGCGCATACGCAGTATTTT. This encodes CASSYSGTSGGPAHTQYF. The chain links TRBV6-5 to TRBJ2-3, with 14 positions matching TRBD2. Losses at the gene ends were 0 bases for V and 7 bases for J; bases not matched to a gene: 9. Germline-derived CDR1 and CDR2 are MNHEY and SVGAGI. The CDR3 consists of 18 residues.

This clonotype showed up just once. The CDR3 DNA reads TGCAGCGTTACTAGAGGAGGAGATACGCAGTATTTT. Translating it yields CSVTRGGDTQYF. The chain couples TRBV29-1 to TRBJ2-3, with D tentatively TRBD2 (5 bases). Germline V gene data show CDR1 as SQVTM and CDR2 as ANQGSEA. The CDR3 is made up of 12 amino acids. Trimming took 5 bases from V and 5 from J, leaving 11 bases between them.

The chain joins TRBV20-1 to TRBJ1-1; D gene ambiguous. Per the germline V gene, CDR1 is DFQATT and CDR2 is SNEGSKA (reference sequence). This CDR3 has 14 amino acids. V lost 2 bases and J 6 bases, leaving 16 bases between the germline ends. CDR3 sequence (DNA): TGCAGTGCTAGACAATTATCGGGAAGGCCTGAAGCTTTCTTT. Protein: CSARQLSGRPEAFF.

CDR3: CSAIPLRGGSTDTQYF. In DNA, the CDR3 is TGCAGTGCTATCCCGCTACGCGGGGGGAGCACAGATACGCAGTATTTT. This sequence joins TRBV20-1 and TRBJ2-3; 8 bases agree with TRBD2. V shed 4 bases, J shed 0 bases, and the junction held 9 bases outside the gene matches. The CDR3 totals 16 residues. Germline V lookup: CDR1 DFQATT, CDR2 SNEGSKA (reference sequence).

The gene calls are TRBV11-3 and TRBJ1-1; the D gene is possibly TRBD1 (5 bases). The V gene lost 5 bases and the J gene lost 7 bases, with 14 bases spanning the gap. CDR1 and CDR2 (germline): SGHNT, YENEEA. This CDR3 region has 13 residues. The CDR3 sequence is CASSPGRGGEAFF. DNA of the CDR3: TGTGCCAGCAGCCCGGGTCGGGGCGGTGAAGCTTTCTTT.

This clonotype was detected only once. The chain carries TRBV19 and TRBJ1-1; the D is unclear. Between the trimmed V and J ends, which lost 7 bases and 1 base, there was a span of 16 bases. The CDR3 consists of 15 residues. CDR1 is LNHDA, CDR2 SQIVND, per germline (reference sequence). The CDR3 spells CASIREGRRNTEAFF. The CDR3 DNA is TGTGCCAGTATAAGGGAGGGAAGACGGAACACTGAAGCTTTCTTT.

The V gene is TRBV5-1, the J gene TRBJ2-6; D remains ambiguous. Germline CDR1 is SGHRS and CDR2 is YFSETQ. The CDR3 extends over 17 amino acids. The V end lost 5 bases, the J end lost 4 bases, and 19 bases lay between the germline ends. The CDR3 nucleotides are TGCGCCAGCAGTCGTAGGCCGGGTACCTCCGGGGCCAACGTCCTGACTTTC. Translated: CASSRRPGTSGANVLTF.

The chain combines TRBV10-3 with TRBJ2-7; 8 bases agree with TRBD1. Germline V gives CDR1 ENHRY, CDR2 SYGVKD. J was trimmed by 0 bases and V by 6 bases; bases with no gene match: 7. This CDR3 contains 15 residues. Here the CDR3 DNA reads TGTGCCATCAGCCCGACAGGGGCGGGCTCCTACGAGCAGTACTTC. This gives the protein CAISPTGAGSYEQYF.

The rearrangement uses TRBV7-8 and TRBJ2-7, with TRBD1 matching over 9 bases. With 1 base clipped from V and 7 bases from J, the junction kept 8 bases outside the gene matches. The CDR3 sequence is 15 residues long. Germline CDR1 SGHVS, CDR2 FQNEAQ. For the CDR3, the DNA is TGTGCCAGCAGCTTAGTGGGACAGGGTCCGGGGGAGCAGTACTTC. It translates to CASSLVGQGPGEQYF.

J is TRBJ2-4 and V is TRBV14, with TRBD2 as a possible D gene (6 bases). V lost 0 bases to trimming and J lost 1 base, with 10 bases between them. The CDR3 sequence is 16 residues long. Germline assignment: CDR1 SGHDN and CDR2 FVKESK. The CDR3 DNA reads TGTGCCAGCAGCCAAGAGGTTGGGGGGGCCAAAAACATTCAGTACTTC. It encodes CASSQEVGGAKNIQYF.

V and J are TRBV19 and TRBJ1-1, with 8 bases matching TRBD1. Germline CDR1 is LNHDA and CDR2 is SQIVND (reference sequence). Trimming took 6 bases from V and 0 from J; bases not matched to a gene: 3. CDR3 length: 14 amino acids. CDR3 in amino acids: CASSRDRMNTEAFF. The DNA for the CDR3 is TGTGCCAGTAGCCGGGACAGGATGAACACTGAAGCTTTCTTT. The whole variable domain, remainder taken from reference TRBV19 and TRBJ1-1, is DGGITQSPKYLFRKEGQNVTLSCEQNLNHDAMYWYRQDPGQGLRLIYYSQIVNDFQKGDIAEGYSVSREKKESFPLTVTSAQKNPTAFYLCASSRDRMNTEAFFGQGTRLTVV.

This chain links TRBV12-3 or TRBV12-4 with TRBJ2-5; weak D call: TRBD2 (6 bases). This CDR3 is built from 14 residues. With 5 bases removed from V and 2 bases from J, the gap between germline ends came to 12 bases. The CDR3 coding sequence is TGTGCCAGCAGTGCGGGACTCCCGCAAGAGACCCAGTACTTC. Protein: CASSAGLPQETQYF.